One and the same sample provided the 15 T cell receptor beta chains below, sequenced in a study of blood T cell repertoires in COVID-19. Some clones are missing from TCRdb's copy, which holds only in-frame ones; the method was immunoSEQ multiplex PCR. The sample has just under 90,000 clones; 85% to 95% are singletons. Input material: peripheral blood. These receptors were collected from a man between 60 and 75 years old with acute or convalescent COVID-19.

The chain combines TRBV5-4 with TRBJ2-1, with 12 bases matching TRBD2. The CDR3 runs to 17 residues. Germline CDR1 is SGHNT and CDR2 is YYREEE (reference sequence). V gave up 4 bases and J gave up 5 bases; unmatched junction bases: 10. The CDR3 nucleotides are TGTGCCAGCAGCCGTGCTAGCGGGAGGGCCGGGGACAATGAGCAGTTCTTC. It translates to CASSRASGRAGDNEQFF. Variable domain in full (rest from reference TRBV5-4 and TRBJ2-1): ETGVTQSPTHLIKTRGQQVTLRCSSQSGHNTVSWYQQALGQGPQFIFQYYREEENGRGNFPPRFSGLQFPNYSSELNVNALELDDSALYLCASSRASGRAGDNEQFFGPGTRLTVL.

This chain connects TRBV7-2 to TRBJ2-7; 12 positions agree with TRBD2. The J segment lost 2 bases and the V segment lost 2 bases, leaving 1 base of the junction unmatched. The CDR3 length is 15 residues. CDR1 SGHTA and CDR2 FQGNSA come from the germline V gene. The CDR3 is CASSLRLAGAYEQYF. The CDR3 nucleotides read TGTGCCAGCAGCTTAAGACTAGCGGGAGCCTACGAGCAGTACTTC.

The chain combines TRBV5-1 with TRBJ2-3; D may be TRBD1 (6 bases). CDR1 and CDR2 from the germline V gene are SGHRS and YFSETQ. This CDR3 comprises 17 residues. Between the trimmed V and J ends, which lost 2 bases and 2 bases, there was a span of 18 bases. CDR3 sequence (DNA): TGCGCCAGCAGCTTTGACATGGACAGTCAGGACACAGATACGCAGTATTTT. The encoded protein is CASSFDMDSQDTDTQYF.

The rearrangement joins TRBV27 to TRBJ1-1; weak D call: TRBD1 (5 bases). V dropped 7 bases and J dropped 1 base, with 10 bases sitting between them. This CDR3 region has 13 residues. Looked up from germline, CDR1 is MNHEY and CDR2 is SMNVEV (reference sequence). Here the CDR3 DNA reads TGTGCCAGCACCAAAAGGGGGAACACTGAAGCTTTCTTT. Protein: CASTKRGNTEAFF.

V and J are TRBV9 and TRBJ1-1; the D is unclear. CDR1 is SGDLS and CDR2 is YYNGEE in the germline V gene. Trimming removed 3 bases from V and 4 bases from J, with 7 bases in between. The CDR3 runs to 12 residues. CDR3 protein: CASSALSTEAFF. The CDR3 DNA reads TGTGCCAGCAGCGCCTTGAGCACTGAAGCTTTCTTT.

V gene TRBV11-2 combines with J gene TRBJ2-3, with D unclear. Trimming took 0 bases from V and 0 from J, leaving 13 bases between them. The CDR3 has 17 amino acids. CDR1 and CDR2 (germline): SGHAT, FQNNGV. For the CDR3, the DNA is TGTGCCAGCAGCTTAGATGCGCCACCCTTTAGCACAGATACGCAGTATTTT. Amino acid sequence: CASSLDAPPFSTDTQYF.

The V gene is TRBV6-5, the J gene TRBJ2-7; D is ambiguous. Deletions cut 11 bases from V and 4 bases from J, with 9 bases between. CDR3 length: 10 amino acids. Germline V CDR1 and CDR2: MNHEY, SVGAGI. As DNA, the CDR3 is TGTGCCTCCGGGTCTTACGAGCAGTACTTC. Its protein is CASGSYEQYF.

The V gene is TRBV7-2, the J gene TRBJ2-7; TRBD1 agrees at 10 bases. The germline V gene has CDR1 SGHTA and CDR2 FQGNSA. The CDR3 runs 14 residues. The CDR3 DNA reads TGTGCGACAGAAGACAGGGGGCTCTCCTACGAGCAGTACTTC. Its protein product is CATEDRGLSYEQYF.

The rearrangement links TRBV29-1 to TRBJ1-5, with 9 bases identical to TRBD1. The germline gives CDR1 SQVTM, CDR2 ANQGSEA. The CDR3 covers 14 residues. Trimming removed 6 bases from V and 5 bases from J; junction bases left unmatched: 8. Here the CDR3 reads CSVAGTGRDQPQHF. The CDR3 DNA is TGCAGCGTCGCCGGGACAGGGAGGGATCAGCCCCAGCATTTT.

This rearrangement joins TRBV11-3 to TRBJ2-5; TRBD1 agrees at 8 bases. Germline values: CDR1 SGHNT, CDR2 YENEEA. The CDR3 extends over 15 amino acids. Trimming cost V 5 bases and J 4 bases; bases outside gene matches: 9. CDR3: CASSPLTGVVETQYF. In DNA, the CDR3 is TGTGCCAGCAGCCCGTTGACAGGGGTGGTAGAGACCCAGTACTTC.

This chain uses TRBV24-1 with TRBJ2-3; TRBD2 is a possible D gene (5 bases). The germline V gene encodes CDR1 KGHDR and CDR2 SFDVKD. The CDR3 runs to 13 residues. Trimming took 1 base from V and 9 from J, leaving 10 bases between them. CDR3 loop: CATSDFSPGTQYF. For the CDR3, the DNA is TGTGCCACCAGTGATTTCTCCCCGGGAACGCAGTATTTT.

The V call is TRBV6-5, the J call TRBJ2-1; 7 bases agree with TRBD1. The CDR3 is made up of 15 amino acids. Germline CDR1 MNHEY, CDR2 SVGAGI. V dropped 6 bases and J dropped 1; count of bases not matched to a gene: 6. CDR3 amino acids: CASRRQGNSYNEQFF. CDR3 coding DNA: TGTGCCAGCAGACGACAGGGAAATTCCTACAATGAGCAGTTCTTC.

This clone appeared a few times. The chain links TRBV4-2 to TRBJ2-4; D might be TRBD2 (6 bases). Deletions cut 1 base from V and 9 bases from J, with 16 bases between. This CDR3 has 15 amino acids. Germline assignment: CDR1 LGHNA and CDR2 YNFKEQ. CDR3 DNA sequence: TGTGCCAGCAGCCAAGTTTTACTAGCCGCCGGCATTCAGTACTTC. It is translated as CASSQVLLAAGIQYF.

The chain couples TRBV24-1 to TRBJ1-2, with D maybe TRBD1 (5 bases). V was shortened by 10 bases and J by 3 bases, with 11 bases between the two germline ends. This CDR3 is 12 amino acids long. Germline CDR1 is KGHDR and CDR2 is SFDVKD. The CDR3 spells CATASQDYGYTF. CDR3 nucleotide sequence: TGTGCCACAGCCTCACAGGACTATGGCTACACCTTC.

The rearrangement links TRBV12-5 to TRBJ1-3; 7 positions match TRBD1. The CDR3 has 18 residues. In germline, CDR1 is LGHNT, CDR2 FRNRAP. With V trimmed by 0 bases and J by 0 bases, 8 bases remained unmatched. CDR3 loop: CASGLVSWQGDSGNTIYF. In DNA, the CDR3 is TGTGCTAGTGGTTTGGTAAGCTGGCAGGGGGACTCTGGAAACACCATATATTTT.